This TCR beta chain comes out of a study of spatial heterogeneity in lung cancer. TCRdb processed the 5' RACE reads anew with MiXCR; each CDR3 protein has one entry. The sample gives fewer than 45,000 distinct CDR3 sequences, roughly 6.5% of which show up once; approximately 29% is in the top ten. Trimming removed 6 bases at V and 2 bases at J, with 12 bases between. The length of the CDR3 is 14 residues. CDR1 and CDR2 from the germline V gene are MGHRA and YSYEKL. Time point here: sample taken at primary tumor resection. The sequencing used PBMCs, collected at surgery. The clonotype comes from a female donor with early-stage non-small cell lung cancer. This rearrangement joins TRBV4-1 to TRBJ2-3, with a weak D call TRBD2 (6 bases). CDR3 DNA sequence: TGCGCCAGCAGTCTAAGACTAGTCACAGATACGCAGTATTTT. It specifies CASSLRLVTDTQYF.